The 32 T cell receptor beta chains presented below share a single source sample, sequenced in a study of CD8 T cells in ankylosing spondylitis. TCRdb redid the calling of the 5' RACE reads with MiXCR, one entry per CDR3 protein. The sample carries some 130,000 distinct CDR3 sequences, approximately 8.4% recorded once. Sample: synovial fluid, either unsorted or a sorted T cell fraction (not recorded which). The source is a male donor with ankylosing spondylitis.

This clonotype was seen repeatedly, ten times or more. The chain employs TRBV7-9 and TRBJ1-5; D remains ambiguous. The CDR3 contains 17 residues. Between the trimmed V and J ends, which lost 4 bases and 1 base, there was a span of 17 bases. Germline-derived CDR1 and CDR2 are SEHNR and FQNEAQ (reference sequence). CDR3 bases: TGTGCCAGCAGCTCTGACTTCTTTGGACGGAGCAATCAGCCCCAGCATTTT. Protein sequence: CASSSDFFGRSNQPQHF.

V and J are TRBV7-2 and TRBJ2-7; 8 bases are shared with TRBD1. Germline lookup yields CDR1 SGHTA and CDR2 FQGNSA. With V trimmed by 5 bases and J by 7 bases, 13 bases remained unmatched. This CDR3 comprises 15 residues. The CDR3, as DNA: TGTGCCAGCAGCCCCCGCCGGACAGGGAACCGTGAGCAGTACTTC. This gives the protein CASSPRRTGNREQYF. Full variable domain (rest looked up from reference TRBV7-2 and TRBJ2-7): GAGVSQSPSNKVTEKGKDVELRCDPISGHTALYWYRQSLGQGLEFLIYFQGNSAPDKSGLPSDRFSAERTGGSVSTLTIQRTQQEDSAVYLCASSPRRTGNREQYFGPGTRLTVT.

This clonotype was observed many times. The rearrangement joins TRBV2 to TRBJ1-2, with 7 bases that match TRBD1. Germline V gene data show CDR1 as SNHLY and CDR2 as FYNNEI. The CDR3 is 12 amino acids. Trimming took 5 bases from V and 8 from J; bases not matched to a gene: 5. The CDR3 bases are TGTGCCAGCAGTTCGACAGGGTCGGGCTACACCTTC. Translation: CASSSTGSGYTF.

This clonotype was found many times. The chain has TRBV7-2 and TRBJ2-7; D unclear. V shed 0 bases and J shed 1 base, with 4 bases lying between them. Germline CDR1 reads SGHTA; CDR2 reads FQGNSA. CDR3 length: 13 amino acids. CDR3 coding DNA: TGTGCCAGCAGCTTAGCCTTTTCCTACGAGCAGTACTTC. It encodes CASSLAFSYEQYF. Based on the CDR3 plus reference TRBV7-2 and TRBJ2-7, the full variable domain is GAGVSQSPSNKVTEKGKDVELRCDPISGHTALYWYRQSLGQGLEFLIYFQGNSAPDKSGLPSDRFSAERTGGSVSTLTIQRTQQEDSAVYLCASSLAFSYEQYFGPGTRLTVT.

This clonotype was observed at least ten times. The chain recombines TRBV6-5 with TRBJ2-6; D gene ambiguous. The CDR3 covers 15 residues. The germline gives CDR1 MNHEY, CDR2 SVGAGI. V lost 2 bases and J lost 0, with 5 bases in between. The CDR3 is CASSYQRSGANVLTF. DNA of the CDR3: TGTGCCAGCAGTTACCAGCGCTCTGGGGCCAACGTCCTGACTTTC.

This clonotype has a handful of counts. The chain carries TRBV20-1 and TRBJ1-6, with 7 bases that match TRBD1. From germline, CDR1 is DFQATT and CDR2 SNEGSKA (reference sequence). The CDR3 loop spans 13 amino acids. With 6 bases clipped from V and 10 bases from J, the junction kept 9 bases outside the gene matches. CDR3 DNA: TGCAGTGCAGGGACAGCAGGAGACTCACCCCTCCACTTT. Its protein product is CSAGTAGDSPLHF.

This clonotype was seen repeatedly, ten times or more. The rearrangement links TRBV20-1 to TRBJ2-2; the match to TRBD2 covers 9 bases. V lost 2 bases, J lost 8 bases, and 9 bases stayed unmatched. Germline CDR1 is DFQATT and CDR2 is SNEGSKA (reference sequence). This CDR3 has 15 amino acids. The CDR3: CSARSSGGPRGELFF. CDR3 sequence (DNA): TGCAGTGCTAGATCCAGCGGGGGGCCAAGGGGGGAGCTGTTTTTT.

This clonotype was detected many times. This chain connects TRBV2 to TRBJ2-3; possible D gene TRBD2, 6 bases. V lost 4 bases to trimming and J lost 0 bases, with 11 bases between them. The germline gives CDR1 SNHLY, CDR2 FYNNEI. There are 15 residues in the CDR3. CDR3 sequence: CASSGGAGSTDTQYF. The DNA for the CDR3 is TGTGCCAGCAGTGGAGGGGCGGGGAGCACAGATACGCAGTATTTT.

In its sample, this clonotype was seen many times. This chain links TRBV20-1 with TRBJ2-1, with 13 bases fitting TRBD2. CDR3 length equals 17 residues. CDR1 and CDR2 (germline): DFQATT, SNEGSKA (reference sequence). The V and J ends lost 3 bases and 2 bases, in that order; junction bases with no gene match: 7. CDR3 protein: CSARLGTSGATYNEQFF. CDR3 DNA sequence: TGCAGTGCTAGGCTCGGGACTAGCGGGGCGACCTACAATGAGCAGTTCTTC.

This chain uses TRBV4-3 with TRBJ2-6; possibly TRBD2 for D (6 bases). Germline CDR1 is LGHNA and CDR2 is YSLEER. This CDR3 has 18 residues. V lost 1 base, J lost 0 bases, and 13 bases lay in between. The chain's CDR3 is CASSQGASVISGANVLTF. CDR3 nucleotides: TGCGCCAGCAGCCAAGGGGCTAGCGTGATCTCTGGGGCCAACGTCCTGACTTTC.

This clonotype occurred many times. The chain combines TRBV7-2 with TRBJ2-3; 8 nucleotides align to TRBD2. The germline gives CDR1 SGHTA, CDR2 FQGNSA. The length of the CDR3 is 17 residues. The ends lost 5 bases at V and 6 bases at J; junction bases unmatched: 16. DNA for the CDR3: TGTGCCAGCAGCCCACGGGGGGGGGGCGCGTGGTATGATACGCAGTATTTT. Its protein is CASSPRGGGAWYDTQYF.

The gene calls are TRBV20-1 and TRBJ2-7; D gene unclear. The CDR3 runs 12 residues. The germline CDR1 and CDR2 sequences are DFQATT and SNEGSKA (reference sequence). The V end was cut by 3 bases, the J end by 1 base, with 7 bases between. This chain's CDR3 is CSASQASYEQYF. In nucleotides, the CDR3 is TGCAGTGCTAGTCAGGCATCCTACGAGCAGTACTTC.

This clonotype was seen repeatedly, ten times or more. CDR3 protein: CSAGSGGAQYF. For the CDR3, the DNA is TGCAGTGCCGGCTCAGGGGGGGCCCAGTACTTC. J is TRBJ2-5 and V is TRBV20-1; TRBD1 or TRBD2 may be the D gene (7 bases each). The CDR3 is 11 amino acids. Germline assignment: CDR1 DFQATT and CDR2 SNEGSKA (reference sequence). V lost 6 bases to trimming and J lost 9 bases, with 14 bases between them.

This clonotype was counted a few times. This sequence joins TRBV7-2 and TRBJ1-1; D is uncertain. The V gene lost 5 bases and the J gene lost 6 bases, with 10 bases spanning the gap. CDR1 is SGHTA and CDR2 is FQGNSA in the germline V gene. The CDR3 is made up of 12 amino acids. The CDR3 DNA reads as TGTGCCAGCAGCGTACTACAAGCTGAAGCTTTCTTT. Residues: CASSVLQAEAFF.

This clonotype was counted between two and nine times. The chain uses TRBV4-3 and TRBJ1-2; TRBD1 matches at 7 bases. This CDR3 spans 16 amino acids. CDR1 and CDR2 from the germline V gene are LGHNA and YSLEER. The junction had 13 bases not matched to a gene; V was cut back by 5 bases and J by 4 bases. The CDR3 nucleotides are TGCGCCAGCAGCGGCACTTTGACAGGGCGAAGCTATGGCTACACCTTC. Translating it yields CASSGTLTGRSYGYTF.

The table lists this clonotype with a few counts. The chain links TRBV18 to TRBJ1-2, with 9 bases matching TRBD1. The CDR3 totals 13 residues. With V trimmed by 3 bases and J by 9 bases, 5 bases remained unmatched. The V gene's germline CDR1 is KGHSH and CDR2 LQKENI. The CDR3 DNA sequence: TGTGCCAGCTCACCGCCGGGACAGGGAAGCTACACCTTC. Translating it yields CASSPPGQGSYTF.

This clonotype was counted a few times. The chain links TRBV4-2 to TRBJ1-1, with 7 bases aligning to TRBD1. This CDR3 comprises 11 residues. Germline CDR1 is LGHNA and CDR2 is YNFKEQ. With 3 bases clipped from V and 11 bases from J, the junction kept 3 bases outside the gene matches. The CDR3 DNA reads TGTGCCAGCAGCCAGGCGGGACAGGCTTTCTTT. This codes for CASSQAGQAFF.

V and J are TRBV18 and TRBJ2-5, with a tentative D call TRBD1 (5 bases). The CDR3 covers 15 residues. Trimming shortened V by 0 bases and J by 3 bases, and 11 bases separated the two germline ends. The germline CDR1 and CDR2 sequences are KGHSH and LQKENI. The CDR3 is CASSPPNAGKETQYF. The CDR3 DNA follows: TGTGCCAGCTCACCACCGAATGCAGGGAAAGAGACCCAGTACTTC.

This clonotype has ten or more counts. The chain combines TRBV4-2 with TRBJ1-5; D remains ambiguous. The CDR3 length is 16 residues. The V gene lost 0 bases and the J gene lost 9 bases, with 18 bases spanning the gap. CDR1 and CDR2 from the germline V gene are LGHNA and YNFKEQ. The CDR3 sequence is CASSQDPDWVTRPQHF. The CDR3 DNA follows: TGTGCCAGCAGCCAAGACCCAGACTGGGTCACTCGGCCCCAGCATTTT.

Ten or more counts support this clonotype. J is TRBJ2-5 and V is TRBV2, with D possibly matching TRBD2 (5 bases). This CDR3 region has 15 residues. Germline V gene data show CDR1 as SNHLY and CDR2 as FYNNEI. V was pared by 3 bases and J by 4 bases, with 15 bases between. CDR3 in amino acids: CASSDGRDKGETQYF. The CDR3 DNA reads as TGTGCCAGCAGTGATGGTCGGGATAAGGGAGAGACCCAGTACTTC.

The CDR3 DNA follows: TGTGCCTGGAGTGTAGGGGGCAGTAAAGAGACCCAGTACTTC. Encoded protein: CAWSVGGSKETQYF. J is TRBJ2-5 and V is TRBV30; TRBD1 agrees at 7 bases. CDR1 and CDR2 (germline): GTSNPN, SVGIG (reference sequence). The CDR3 has 14 residues. J gave up 3 bases and V 0 bases, and 4 bases lay outside the gene matches.

The sample holds many counts of this clonotype. The CDR3 DNA reads as TGTGCCACCAGTGATTTCTGGGGGACCCAGTACTTC. It translates to CATSDFWGTQYF. V is TRBV24-1 and J is TRBJ2-5; D ambiguous. This CDR3 has 12 amino acids. Per germline, CDR1 KGHDR and CDR2 SFDVKD. V lost 1 base, J lost 7 bases, and 6 bases lay in between.

This clonotype has a count of ten or more. The V call is TRBV4-3, the J call TRBJ2-7, with D perhaps matching TRBD2 (7 bases). The V and J ends lost 0 bases and 7 bases respectively, with 19 bases between them. CDR3 length: 16 residues. Germline V gene data show CDR1 as LGHNA and CDR2 as YSLEER. The CDR3: CASSQDSRGRGGEQYF. The CDR3 DNA is TGCGCCAGCAGCCAAGATTCTAGGGGCAGGGGAGGGGAGCAGTACTTC.

The V and J genes are TRBV9 and TRBJ1-1; the D gene is possibly TRBD1 (5 bases). This CDR3 region has 14 residues. V was shortened by 3 bases and J by 4 bases, with 13 bases between the two germline ends. CDR1 and CDR2 (germline): SGDLS, YYNGEE. The CDR3 region is CASSATTGTTEAFF. The CDR3 DNA is TGTGCCAGCAGCGCGACCACAGGTACCACTGAAGCTTTCTTT.

This clonotype has at least ten counts. Here the CDR3 reads CASSQDRETQYF. CDR3 DNA sequence: TGCGCCAGCAGCCAAGATCGCGAGACCCAGTACTTC. The rearrangement links TRBV4-3 to TRBJ2-5; D unresolved. Looked up from germline, CDR1 is LGHNA and CDR2 is YSLEER. This CDR3 comprises 12 residues. The V end lost 0 bases, the J end lost 5 bases, and 4 bases lay between the germline ends.

This clonotype was detected only a few times. CDR3 nucleotide sequence: TGTGCCAGCAGCCAAGATCAATACGGGACAGGGGATAATTCACCCCTCCACTTT. It codes for CASSQDQYGTGDNSPLHF. V gene TRBV4-2 combines with J gene TRBJ1-6; 10 nucleotides align to TRBD1. V lost 0 bases, J lost 5 bases, and 7 bases stayed unmatched. CDR1 is LGHNA and CDR2 is YNFKEQ in the germline V gene. There are 18 residues in the CDR3.

CDR3 protein: CASSQGLMNTEAFF. The CDR3 DNA sequence: TGTGCCAGCAGCCAGGGGCTTATGAACACTGAAGCTTTCTTT. V gene TRBV5-4 combines with J gene TRBJ1-1; weak D call: TRBD1 (6 bases). In germline, CDR1 is SGHNT, CDR2 YYREEE (reference sequence). This CDR3 comprises 14 residues. Trimming cost V 4 bases and J 0 bases, with 10 bases left between them.

This clonotype is medium-sized in the sample. This sequence joins TRBV5-1 and TRBJ2-1; 10 bases map to TRBD1. The germline CDR1 and CDR2 sequences are SGHRS and YFSETQ. The CDR3 contains 16 residues. Unmatched junction bases numbered 6, after V lost 3 bases and J lost 3 bases. The CDR3 loop is CASSYHGTGVYNEQFF. The CDR3 DNA reads TGCGCCAGCAGCTACCACGGGACAGGGGTCTACAATGAGCAGTTCTTC.

In its sample, this clonotype was seen many times. The CDR3 sequence is CSVLAGQGANEQFF. The CDR3 nucleotides are TGCAGCGTCTTGGCGGGACAGGGAGCGAATGAGCAGTTCTTC. The chain combines TRBV29-1 with TRBJ2-1; TRBD1 agrees at 9 bases. This CDR3 is built from 14 residues. V lost 6 bases, J lost 7 bases, and 10 bases stayed unmatched. The germline gives CDR1 SQVTM, CDR2 ANQGSEA.

This clonotype came up many times. V gene TRBV7-2 combines with J gene TRBJ1-4; D may be TRBD1 (5 bases). CDR1 SGHTA and CDR2 FQGNSA come from the germline V gene. The CDR3 spans 15 residues. V gave up 1 base and J gave up 8 bases, with 14 bases separating them. The CDR3 loop is CASSLVGARGEKLFF. CDR3 DNA sequence: TGTGCCAGCAGCTTAGTCGGGGCCCGAGGGGAAAAACTGTTTTTT.

This clonotype was observed many times. The J gene is TRBJ1-3, the V gene TRBV28, with TRBD1 matching over 7 bases. V lost 6 bases and J lost 4; bases outside the gene matches: 9. This CDR3 is 15 amino acids long. Germline-derived CDR1 and CDR2 are MDHEN and SYDVKM. The CDR3 DNA reads as TGTGCCAGCAGACCGACAGGGCTATTCGGAAACACCATATATTTT. Protein sequence: CASRPTGLFGNTIYF.

This rearrangement joins TRBV6-1 to TRBJ1-2; D perhaps matches TRBD1 (6 bases). Trimming shortened V by 6 bases and J by 8 bases, and 16 bases separated the two germline ends. The CDR3 is 13 residues long. Germline CDR1 and CDR2: MNHNS and SASEGT. Here the CDR3 reads CASRDTGMSGYTF. CDR3 in DNA: TGTGCCAGCAGAGATACAGGGATGAGCGGCTACACCTTC.